The 18 T cell receptor beta chains reported below all come from one sample, sequenced in a study of blood T cells in healthy people across ages. A second roughly 7 to 12 cycle PCR used barcoded and J-beta primers. TCRdb used MiXCR to reprocess the 5' RACE reads, holding one entry per CDR3 protein. The table includes about 640,000 distinct CDR3 sequences, approximately 30% detected once. Sequencing used blood. The receptors were sampled from a woman older than 75 in good health.

In this sample, this clonotype turned up a few times. The J gene is TRBJ1-1, the V gene TRBV5-1; TRBD1 aligns across 8 bases. This CDR3 has 16 residues. Germline CDR1 is SGHRS and CDR2 is YFSETQ. The V segment lost 0 bases and the J segment 5 bases; nucleotides outside the gene matches: 9. In nucleotides, the CDR3 is TGCGCCAGCAGCTTGGAGGGGACAGGTAGTTGGACTGAAGCTTTCTTT. This translates into CASSLEGTGSWTEAFF.

A note on this clonotype: One end of the junction is discordant with germline, which a read error may explain. This chain uses TRBV7-6 with TRBJ1-6; D unresolved. The CDR3 has 12 amino acids. Per the germline V gene, CDR1 is SGHVS and CDR2 is FNYEAQ. CDR3 amino acids: CASSLSNSPPHF. CDR3 in DNA: TGTGCCAGCAGCTTAAGTAATTCACCCCCCCACTTT.

The table lists this clonotype with many counts. J is TRBJ1-4 and V is TRBV12-3 or TRBV12-4, with 9 bases that match TRBD1. The J segment lost 7 bases and the V segment lost 4 bases, leaving 7 bases of the junction unmatched. The CDR3 spans 15 residues. This CDR3 reads CASSSDRGLGEKLFF. The CDR3 bases are TGTGCCAGCAGTTCCGACAGGGGGTTGGGTGAAAAACTGTTTTTT.

This clonotype has more than one count but fewer than ten. The V and J genes are TRBV7-2 and TRBJ2-5; 8 bases align to TRBD1. The CDR3 has 15 amino acids. Unmatched junction bases numbered 11, after V lost 6 bases and J lost 5 bases. The germline CDR1 and CDR2 sequences are SGHTA and FQGNSA. CDR3 nucleotides: TGTGCCAGCAGGGGTGGTGGACAGGGTTGGGAGACCCAGTACTTC. It encodes CASRGGGQGWETQYF.

This clonotype was recorded many times. This sequence joins TRBV11-2 and TRBJ2-6; D is unresolved. The CDR3 extends over 17 amino acids. Germline values: CDR1 SGHAT, CDR2 FQNNGV. Trimming cost V 5 bases and J 0 bases, with 14 bases left between them. CDR3 protein: CASSKDPGRSGANVLTF. DNA for the CDR3: TGTGCCAGCAGCAAAGATCCGGGCCGCTCTGGGGCCAACGTCCTGACTTTC. The full variable domain, its missing parts supplied by reference TRBV11-2 and TRBJ2-6, is EAGVAQSPRYKIIEKRQSVAFWCNPISGHATLYWYQQILGQGPKLLIQFQNNGVVDDSQLPKDRFSAERLKGVDSTLKIQPAKLEDSAVYLCASSKDPGRSGANVLTFGAGSRLTVL.

This clonotype was seen ten or more times. V and J are TRBV6-1 and TRBJ1-4; TRBD1 matches 11 bases. The CDR3 loop spans 15 amino acids. The germline gives CDR1 MNHNS, CDR2 SASEGT. J lost 6 bases, V lost 3 bases, and 3 bases had no gene match. The CDR3 reads CASSDAGQGDEKLFF. CDR3 nucleotide sequence: TGTGCCAGCAGTGACGCGGGACAGGGGGATGAAAAACTGTTTTTT.

This clonotype was seen many times. This sequence joins TRBV10-3 and TRBJ2-4, with D unresolved. The CDR3 length is 14 residues. Per germline, CDR1 ENHRY and CDR2 SYGVKD. Between the trimmed V and J ends, which lost 6 bases and 1 base, there was a span of 10 bases. The CDR3 spells CAIRPDAAKNIQYF. CDR3 sequence (DNA): TGTGCCATCAGACCGGACGCGGCCAAAAACATTCAGTACTTC.

The table lists this clonotype with a few counts. This sequence joins TRBV12-3 or TRBV12-4 and TRBJ1-2; a weak D match, TRBD1 (6 bases). The CDR3 sequence is 14 residues long. V was shortened by 3 bases and J by 2 bases, with 10 bases between the two germline ends. The CDR3 region is CASSFGTGNYGYTF. In nucleotides, the CDR3 is TGTGCCAGCAGTTTTGGTACAGGGAACTATGGCTACACCTTC.

This clonotype was counted at least ten times. The chain has TRBV29-1 and TRBJ2-3; perhaps TRBD2 as D (6 bases). Trimming removed 4 bases at V and 2 bases at J, with 7 bases between. This CDR3 spans 12 amino acids. Germline CDR1 is SQVTM and CDR2 is ANQGSEA. The CDR3 loop reads CSVGRDTDTQYF. DNA for the CDR3: TGCAGCGTTGGGCGGGACACAGATACGCAGTATTTT.

This clonotype is a singleton in its sample. A much larger clone is a single base away; this may be a read error. The chain couples TRBV20-1 to TRBJ2-3, with D possibly being TRBD2 (7 bases). Per germline, CDR1 DFQATT and CDR2 SNEGSKA (reference sequence). This CDR3 contains 16 residues. In DNA, the CDR3 is TGCAGTGCTGGCCCCATCCTCGCGGGGGACACAAATACGCAGTATTTT. Protein sequence: CSAGPILAGDTNTQYF.

This clonotype was counted ten times or more. The chain couples TRBV7-2 to TRBJ1-1; maybe TRBD1 (6 bases). V was trimmed by 4 bases and J by 2 bases, leaving 11 bases between them. CDR1 SGHTA and CDR2 FQGNSA come from the germline V gene. CDR3 length: 14 residues. CDR3 region: CASSYGQTNTEAFF. The CDR3 coding sequence is TGTGCCAGCAGCTATGGACAGACAAACACTGAAGCTTTCTTT.

Regarding this clonotype: Given a much more abundant clone one base away, this may be a read error. CDR3 DNA sequence: TGTGCCGGCAGCTTAGAGGGGCGAAATTCACCCCTCCACTTT. This translates into CAGSLEGRNSPLHF. The rearrangement uses TRBV7-3 and TRBJ1-6; possible D gene TRBD1, 5 bases. Germline CDR1 SGHTA, CDR2 FQGTGA. This CDR3 has 14 amino acids.

A remark on this clonotype: A much larger clone differs by one base, so this may be a read error. V usage is TRBV16 and J usage is TRBJ2-3; D is ambiguous. The CDR3 spans 12 residues. Germline V lookup: CDR1 KGHSY, CDR2 FQNENV. The CDR3 DNA is TGTACCAGCAGCCAATCTAGGTTCACGGAGTATTTT. Protein product: CTSSQSRFTEYF.

With regard to this clonotype: This may be a read error, as it is one base from a much larger clone. The chain combines TRBV10-3 with TRBJ2-3, with 14 bases identical to TRBD2. Germline V CDR1 and CDR2: ENHRY, SYGVKD. This CDR3 is built from 18 residues. CDR3 protein: CVISDRTSGGKNTDTQYF. Here the CDR3 DNA reads TGTGTCATCAGTGATCGGACTAGCGGGGGGAAGAACACAGATACGCAGTATTTT.

V and J are TRBV30 and TRBJ1-2; 9 bases agree with TRBD1. Unmatched junction bases numbered 5, after V lost 2 bases and J lost 1 base. The V gene's germline CDR1 is GTSNPN and CDR2 SVGIG (reference sequence). The CDR3 consists of 15 residues. As DNA, the CDR3 is TGTGCCTGGAGTCGGGGGACAGGGCTTAACTATGGCTACACCTTC. Its protein product is CAWSRGTGLNYGYTF.

This clonotype showed up many times. CDR3 in amino acids: CSVAQGYNSPLHF. The CDR3 DNA sequence: TGCAGCGTTGCGCAAGGCTATAATTCACCCCTCCACTTT. The rearrangement uses TRBV29-1 and TRBJ1-6, with D hard to call. Trimming removed 4 bases at V and 3 bases at J, with 7 bases between. CDR3 length: 13 residues. Per the germline V gene, CDR1 is SQVTM and CDR2 is ANQGSEA.

The genes are TRBV30 and TRBJ1-5; the D gene is possibly TRBD1 (6 bases). V lost 1 base and J lost 15, with 13 bases in between. The length of the CDR3 is 11 residues. Per germline, CDR1 GTSNPN and CDR2 SVGIG (reference sequence). The CDR3 nucleotides read TGTGCCTGGAGTGACAGGACAGCGATGCATTTT. Its translation: CAWSDRTAMHF.

This clonotype was detected many times. The chain combines TRBV20-1 with TRBJ1-2; TRBD1 might be the D (5 bases). This CDR3 contains 13 residues. Trimming pared 6 bases from V and 6 bases from J, leaving 17 bases between. Germline CDR1 DFQATT, CDR2 SNEGSKA (reference sequence). CDR3: CSAPGRGINGYTF. CDR3 DNA: TGCAGTGCGCCAGGACGGGGGATTAATGGCTACACCTTC.